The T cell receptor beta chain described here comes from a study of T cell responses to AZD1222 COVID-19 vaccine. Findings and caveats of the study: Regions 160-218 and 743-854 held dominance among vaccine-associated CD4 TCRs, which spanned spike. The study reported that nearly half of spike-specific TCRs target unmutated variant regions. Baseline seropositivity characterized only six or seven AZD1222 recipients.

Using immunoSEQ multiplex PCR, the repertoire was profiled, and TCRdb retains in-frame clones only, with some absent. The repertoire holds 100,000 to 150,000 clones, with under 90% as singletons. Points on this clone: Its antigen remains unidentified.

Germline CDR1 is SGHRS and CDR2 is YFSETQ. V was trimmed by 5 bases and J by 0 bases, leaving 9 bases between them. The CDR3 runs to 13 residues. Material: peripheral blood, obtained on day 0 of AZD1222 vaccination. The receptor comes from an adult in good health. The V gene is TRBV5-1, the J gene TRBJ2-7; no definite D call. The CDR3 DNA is TGCGCCAGCAGTCAGGACGCCTCCTACGAGCAGTACTTC. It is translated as CASSQDASYEQYF.